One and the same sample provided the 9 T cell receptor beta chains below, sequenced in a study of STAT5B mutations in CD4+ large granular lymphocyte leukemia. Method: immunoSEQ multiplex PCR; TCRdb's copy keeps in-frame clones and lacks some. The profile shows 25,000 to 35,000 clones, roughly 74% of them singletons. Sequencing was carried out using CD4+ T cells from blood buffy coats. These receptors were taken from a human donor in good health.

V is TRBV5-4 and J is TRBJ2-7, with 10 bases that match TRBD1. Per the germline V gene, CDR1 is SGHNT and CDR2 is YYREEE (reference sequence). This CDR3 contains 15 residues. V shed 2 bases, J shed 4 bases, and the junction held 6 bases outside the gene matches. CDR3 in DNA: TGTGCCAGCAGCTTTATGGGACAGGGGTTTTACGAGCAGTACTTC. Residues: CASSFMGQGFYEQYF.

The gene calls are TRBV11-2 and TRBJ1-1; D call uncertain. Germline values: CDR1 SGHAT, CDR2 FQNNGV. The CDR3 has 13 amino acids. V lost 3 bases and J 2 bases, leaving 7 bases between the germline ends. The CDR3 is CASSFRINTEAFF. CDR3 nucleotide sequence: TGTGCCAGCAGCTTCAGGATAAACACTGAAGCTTTCTTT. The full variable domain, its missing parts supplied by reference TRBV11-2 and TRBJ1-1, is EAGVAQSPRYKIIEKRQSVAFWCNPISGHATLYWYQQILGQGPKLLIQFQNNGVVDDSQLPKDRFSAERLKGVDSTLKIQPAKLEDSAVYLCASSFRINTEAFFGQGTRLTVV.

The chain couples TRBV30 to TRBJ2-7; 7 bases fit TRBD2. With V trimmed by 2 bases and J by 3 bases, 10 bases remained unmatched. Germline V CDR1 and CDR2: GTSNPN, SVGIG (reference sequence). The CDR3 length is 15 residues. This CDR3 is CAWSKGAGVLYEQYF. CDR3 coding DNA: TGTGCCTGGAGTAAGGGTGCGGGGGTCCTCTACGAGCAGTACTTC. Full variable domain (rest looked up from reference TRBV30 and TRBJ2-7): SQTIHQWPATLVQPVGSPLSLECTVEGTSNPNLYWYRQAAGRGLQLLFYSVGIGQISSEVPQNLSASRPQDRQFILSSKKLLLSDSGFYLCAWSKGAGVLYEQYFGPGTRLTVT.

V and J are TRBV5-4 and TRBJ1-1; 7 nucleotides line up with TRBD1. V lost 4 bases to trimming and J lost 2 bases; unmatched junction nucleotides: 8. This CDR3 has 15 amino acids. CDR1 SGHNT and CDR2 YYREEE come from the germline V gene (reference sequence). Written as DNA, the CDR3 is TGTGCCAGCAGCGGGGTCGGGACAGCTAACACTGAAGCTTTCTTT. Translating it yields CASSGVGTANTEAFF.

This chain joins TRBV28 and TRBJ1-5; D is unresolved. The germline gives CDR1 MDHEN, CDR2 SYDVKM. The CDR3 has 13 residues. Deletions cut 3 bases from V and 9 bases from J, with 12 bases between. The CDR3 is CASSFPPVGPQHF. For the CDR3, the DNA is TGTGCCAGCAGTTTTCCACCAGTGGGGCCCCAGCATTTT. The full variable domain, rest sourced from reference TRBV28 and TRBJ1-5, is DVKVTQSSRYLVKRTGEKVFLECVQDMDHENMFWYRQDPGLGLRLIYFSYDVKMKEKGDIPEGYSVSREKKERFSLILESASTNQTSMYLCASSFPPVGPQHFGDGTRLSIL.

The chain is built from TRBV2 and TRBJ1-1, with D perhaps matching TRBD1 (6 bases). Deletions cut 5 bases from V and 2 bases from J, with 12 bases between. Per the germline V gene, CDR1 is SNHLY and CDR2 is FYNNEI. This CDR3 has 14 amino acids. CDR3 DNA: TGTGCCAGCAGTCAGAGCAGGGGCAACACTGAAGCTTTCTTT. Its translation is CASSQSRGNTEAFF.

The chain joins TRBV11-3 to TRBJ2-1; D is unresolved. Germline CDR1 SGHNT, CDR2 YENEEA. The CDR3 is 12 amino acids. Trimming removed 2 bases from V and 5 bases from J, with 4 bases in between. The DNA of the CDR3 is TGTGCCAGCAGCTTATCAGACAATGAGCAGTTCTTC. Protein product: CASSLSDNEQFF.

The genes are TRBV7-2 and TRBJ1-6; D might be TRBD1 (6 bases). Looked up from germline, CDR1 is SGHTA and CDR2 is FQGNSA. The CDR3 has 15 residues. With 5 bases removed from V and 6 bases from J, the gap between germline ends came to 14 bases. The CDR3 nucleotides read TGTGCCAGCAGCCCGTGGACAGTCCTTAATTCACCCCTCCACTTT. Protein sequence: CASSPWTVLNSPLHF.

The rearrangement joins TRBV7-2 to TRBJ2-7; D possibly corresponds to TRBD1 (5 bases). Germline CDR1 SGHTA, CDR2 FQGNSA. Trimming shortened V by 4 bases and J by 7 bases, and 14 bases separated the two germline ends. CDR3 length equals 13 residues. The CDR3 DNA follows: TGTGCCAGCAGCTCCGACGGGTCAGGGGAGCAGTACTTC. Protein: CASSSDGSGEQYF. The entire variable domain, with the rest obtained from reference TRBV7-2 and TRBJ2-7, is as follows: GAGVSQSPSNKVTEKGKDVELRCDPISGHTALYWYRQSLGQGLEFLIYFQGNSAPDKSGLPSDRFSAERTGGSVSTLTIQRTQQEDSAVYLCASSSDGSGEQYFGPGTRLTVT.